Listed below are T cell receptor beta chains from one sample, sequenced in a study of T-cell reconstitution after alpha-beta-depleted transplantation in children. TCRdb re-derived calls from the PCR reads in MiXCR, one entry per CDR3 protein. This repertoire shows 200,000 to 250,000 distinct CDR3 sequences, roughly a quarter found once; its top ten account for 4% to 6%. This specimen was PBMCs, mostly from graft donor cells, taken 360 days after TCRalphabeta/CD19-depleted stem cell transplant. The receptors here all came from a female patient aged 2-9 years who had a stem cell transplant for congenital amegakaryocytic thrombocytopenia, so the T cells may come from the graft donor. Both conserved end residues are part of each CDR3. The D gene is left open where the match is weak. Part of the rows lack a size; the others show once, few, many or a class for expanded clones.

j_call clone_size d_call v_call cdr3_nt cdr3_aa
TRBJ1-5 - - TRBV6-5 TGTGCCAGCAGTTACTCGGAGTTAATCCAGCCCCAGCATTTT CASSYSELIQPQHF
TRBJ1-5 - TRBD1 TRBV6-1 TGTGCCAGCAGTAGGGGACAGACCTATCAGCCCCAGCATTTT CASSRGQTYQPQHF
TRBJ2-2 - TRBD2 TRBV20-1 TGCAGTGCCTACAGAGCGGGACTCACCGGGGAGCTGTTTTTT CSAYRAGLTGELFF
TRBJ2-3 - - TRBV4-1 TGCGCCAGCGAGGATCAGGGAACGGTTGGTACGCAGTATTTT CASEDQGTVGTQYF
TRBJ2-3 - TRBD2 TRBV5-1 TGCGGCAGCAGCTTCTCTAGCGGGGACACAGATACGCAGTATTTT CGSSFSSGDTDTQYF
TRBJ2-5 few TRBD1 TRBV20-1 TGCAGTGCTAGAGACCCGGGACAGCAAGAGACCCAGTACTTC CSARDPGQQETQYF
TRBJ1-1 - - TRBV12-3/TRBV12-4 TGTGCCAGCAGTCCACTTGGGGGGAACACTGAAGCTTTCTTT CASSPLGGNTEAFF
TRBJ2-2 few TRBD1 TRBV7-6 TGTGCCAGCAGCTTACTGGACAGGGGTACCGGGGAGCTGTTTTTT CASSLLDRGTGELFF
TRBJ2-1 many TRBD1 TRBV12-3/TRBV12-4 TGTGCCAGCAGGGATAGGGGGCAGCAGTTCTTC CASRDRGQQFF
TRBJ2-1 - - TRBV3-1 TGTGCCAGCAGCCAAGAAGCAAGACGCAAAAATGAGCAGTTCTTC CASSQEARRKNEQFF
TRBJ1-1 many - TRBV28 TGTGCCAGCAGTTTATGGAAGACAGAGACCACTGAAGCTTTCTTT CASSLWKTETTEAFF
TRBJ1-1 - - TRBV20-1 TGCACGAGCCTACGAGTCGGGGGCACTGAAGCTTTCTTT CTSLRVGGTEAFF
TRBJ2-1 few TRBD2 TRBV24-1 TGTGCCACCAGTGACTCACTAGCGGGTCTAAACAATGAGCAGTTCTTC CATSDSLAGLNNEQFF
TRBJ1-6 few TRBD1 TRBV6-1 TGTGCCAGCAGATTCGGGACAGGGTCATCACCCCTCCACTTT CASRFGTGSSPLHF
TRBJ1-1 few - TRBV2 TGTGCCAGCAGCGGAAAGGGGCCGGGCATATACACTGAAGCTTTCTTT CASSGKGPGIYTEAFF
TRBJ1-1 many - TRBV3-1 TGTGCCAGCAGCCAGGTCGCTAACACTGAAGCTTTCTTT CASSQVANTEAFF
TRBJ2-7 few - TRBV12-3/TRBV12-4 TGTGCCAGCAGTCGAGGAGACGAGCAGTACTTC CASSRGDEQYF
TRBJ2-7 once - TRBV12-3/TRBV12-4 TGTGCCAGCAGTTACCGACTAGAATACGAGCAGTACTTC CASSYRLEYEQYF
TRBJ1-1 - TRBD1 TRBV5-1 TGCGCCAGCAGCTTGGCCGCGACAGGGGACACTGAAGCTTTCTTT CASSLAATGDTEAFF
TRBJ2-7 few - TRBV12-3/TRBV12-4 TGTGCCAGCAGGCACGGCGAGGGTTACGAGCAGTACTTC CASRHGEGYEQYF
TRBJ2-7 once TRBD2 TRBV2 TGTGCCAGGACGGGACTAGCGGGAGACGAGCAGTACTTC CARTGLAGDEQYF
TRBJ1-4 many TRBD1 TRBV10-3 TGTGCCATCAGATCCGGGACAGGGGACTCCAATAATGAAAAACTGTTTTTT CAIRSGTGDSNNEKLFF
TRBJ2-7 - - TRBV4-3 TGCGCCAGCAGCCAAGTACAGGTCCGCTACGAGCAGTACTTC CASSQVQVRYEQYF
TRBJ2-1 few - TRBV3-1 TGTGCCAGCAGCCGGGGACCGTACAATGAGCAGTTCTTC CASSRGPYNEQFF
TRBJ1-6 - TRBD1 TRBV25-1 TGTGCCAGCAGTGATGGGGACAGCAATTCACCCCTCCACTTT CASSDGDSNSPLHF
TRBJ2-2 few - TRBV12-3/TRBV12-4 TGTGCCAGCAGACCTAGAGATCCGGTGCGACCTAACACCGGGGAGCTGTTTTTT CASRPRDPVRPNTGELFF
TRBJ2-7 few TRBD2 TRBV7-2 TGTGCCAGCAGACCACATAGCGGGGCCTACGAGCAGTACTTC CASRPHSGAYEQYF
TRBJ2-1 - - TRBV12-3/TRBV12-4 TGTGCCAGCAGTTTAGCGCGATATAGTGGGGCTGAGCAGTTCTTC CASSLARYSGAEQFF
TRBJ2-5 few - TRBV3-1 TGTGCCAGCAGCCAAGAACTTCCCGGGGAGACCCAGTACTTC CASSQELPGETQYF
TRBJ2-3 few TRBD1 TRBV18 TGTGCCAGCTCACCTAACAGGGGGCCAGATACGCAGTATTTT CASSPNRGPDTQYF
TRBJ2-3 few TRBD2 TRBV4-1 TGCGCCAGCAGCCAGCGGGGGACTGCCACAGATACGCAGTATTTT CASSQRGTATDTQYF
TRBJ1-5 few TRBD1 TRBV20-1 TGCAGTGCCATGACAGGGGCTCTTAGCAATCAGCCCCAGCATTTT CSAMTGALSNQPQHF
TRBJ2-3 - TRBD1 TRBV12-3/TRBV12-4 TGTGCCAGCAGCCCCTATGGGACAGGGGGCCCAGATACGCAGTATTTT CASSPYGTGGPDTQYF
TRBJ2-3 few TRBD2 TRBV5-5 TGTGCCAGCAGCAAAAAGACTAGCGGGAGTGTCACAGATACGCAGTATTTT CASSKKTSGSVTDTQYF
TRBJ1-2 - TRBD1 TRBV6-1 TGTGCCAGCAGGCCAAATACACAGGGGTATCGCGGCTACACCTTC CASRPNTQGYRGYTF
TRBJ2-7 many - TRBV10-3 TGTGCCATCAGTGAGTTGGGAGTGGCCTACGAGCAGTACTTC CAISELGVAYEQYF
TRBJ2-1 - TRBD2 TRBV4-1 TGCGCCAGCAGCCAGATTCGGGCGGGAGGAGGCAATGAGCAGTTCTTC CASSQIRAGGGNEQFF
TRBJ2-1 many - TRBV28 TGTGCCAGCAGTTTACACCCGTTGGAGCAGTTCTTC CASSLHPLEQFF
TRBJ1-1 few - TRBV10-3 TGTGCCATGAGCGGGGCTAAGAACACTGAAGCTTTCTTT CAMSGAKNTEAFF
TRBJ2-3 - TRBD1 TRBV30 TGTGCCTGGAGTGTAGGGACAGGGAGCACAGATACGCAGTATTTT CAWSVGTGSTDTQYF
TRBJ2-3 - - TRBV20-1 TGCAGTGCGGTGGTGGGGACTCCGATACTTCACACAGATACGCAGTATTTT CSAVVGTPILHTDTQYF
TRBJ2-7 many TRBD2 TRBV24-1 TGTGCCACCAGTGCGCAGGGAGGGGACTACGAGCAGTACTTC CATSAQGGDYEQYF
TRBJ2-7 - - TRBV7-2 TGTGCCAGCAGCCGCGAGACAGGACGCTACGAGCAGTACTTC CASSRETGRYEQYF
TRBJ1-5 - - TRBV3-1 TGTGCCAGCAGCCAAGGTAACGGGAGGCCCCAGCATTTT CASSQGNGRPQHF
TRBJ2-5 - - TRBV12-3/TRBV12-4 TGTGCCAGCAGTTTAGTCTACCCGGAGACCCAGTACTTC CASSLVYPETQYF
TRBJ1-2 once - TRBV7-2 TGTGCCAGCAGCTTACCCTACAAGAGCCGTTCTTATGGCTACACCTTC CASSLPYKSRSYGYTF
TRBJ2-1 - - TRBV18 TGTGCCAGCTCGGCCGTGTTCAGTGAGCAGTTCTTC CASSAVFSEQFF
TRBJ2-5 - TRBD2 TRBV4-2 TGTGCCAGCAGCCATTCCGCGGGAGGGTTGGAGACCCAGTACTTC CASSHSAGGLETQYF
TRBJ1-1 - - TRBV6-5 TGTGCCAGCAGCCTACAGCAGGGGAACACTGAAGCTTTCTTT CASSLQQGNTEAFF
TRBJ1-2 - - TRBV29-1 TGCAGCGCAAGGGAAGCCGATGGCTACACCTTC CSAREADGYTF
TRBJ2-1 - TRBD2 TRBV3-1 TGTGCCAGCAGCCAGACGACTAGCGGGGGTAGGCAGTTCTTC CASSQTTSGGRQFF
TRBJ2-7 - - TRBV20-1 TGCAGTGCCCGGGACTGGTCCTACGAGCAGTACTTC CSARDWSYEQYF